This T cell receptor beta chain was identified during a study of technical replicates of blood from a few donors. The CDR3 length is 13 residues. V shed 5 bases and J shed 2 bases, with 6 bases lying between them. The germline gives CDR1 SGHNT, CDR2 YENEEA. The repertoire was sequenced with immunoSEQ multiplex PCR; TCRdb's copy has only in-frame clones and lacks some. Among 50,000 to 70,000 clones listed, roughly 94% were seen once. This receptor was taken from a human donor in good health. Some clones in this sample may be carry-over from other donors' samples. Sequencing was carried out using PBMCs. V usage is TRBV11-3 and J usage is TRBJ2-2; D is ambiguous. In DNA, the CDR3 is TGTGCCAGCAGCCCAGATAACACCGGGGAGCTGTTTTTT. Protein product: CASSPDNTGELFF.